This T cell receptor (beta chain) was found in a study of T cell responses to AZD1222 COVID-19 vaccine. Trimming removed 6 bases at V and 1 base at J, with 12 bases between. The germline V gene encodes CDR1 SEHNR and CDR2 FQNEAQ (reference sequence). The CDR3 sequence is 14 residues long. Study-wide results and limits: CD4 TCRs linked to vaccination spanned spike, dominating at 160-218 and 743-854. Donors were largely white British and mainly female; clonal diversity was possibly underestimated. Reports say nearly half of spike-specific TCRs go after unmutated variant regions. Only 6 or 7 AZD1222 recipients tested seropositive at baseline.

The table came from immunoSEQ multiplex PCR; TCRdb's copy has only in-frame clones and leaves some out. The top ten clones hold 4.1% of a sample with around 160,000 clones, approximately 78% of them seen once. On this clone itself: Antigen: not known.

The V gene is TRBV7-9, the J gene TRBJ1-1; D perhaps matches TRBD1 (6 bases). The clonotype comes from an adult in good health. This specimen consisted of peripheral blood, obtained on day 0 of MenACWY control vaccination. The CDR3 bases are TGTGCCAGCAGAGCGGGACATCCGAACACTGAAGCTTTCTTT. Translating it yields CASRAGHPNTEAFF.